The next 7 T cell receptor beta chains were all read from a single sample in a study of blood T cells in healthy people across ages. It was with a sample-barcoded 5' primer and a J-beta primer mix that a second PCR of roughly 7 to 12 cycles was run. Via MiXCR, TCRdb re-called the 5' RACE reads, giving one row per CDR3 protein. The sample consists of hundreds of thousands of distinct CDR3 sequences, 40% to 50% of them appearing once. Source material: blood. The origin of the receptors is a man aged 55-75 years in good health.

This clonotype was seen at least ten times. The junction and the germline gene differ at one end; a read error may be behind it. The chain couples TRBV5-1 to TRBJ2-7, with 7 bases matching TRBD2. CDR3 size: 13 residues. Germline loops: CDR1 SGHRS, CDR2 YFSETQ. Here the CDR3 reads CASSLAGTYEQYF. The CDR3 bases are TGTGCCAGCAGTTTAGCGGGTACCTACGAGCAGTACTTC.

This clonotype has only a few counts. This chain uses TRBV3-1 with TRBJ1-2; D gene unclear. CDR1 and CDR2 from the germline V gene are LGHDT and YNNKEL (reference sequence). Trimming took 1 base from V and 4 from J, leaving 10 bases between them. The CDR3 runs 14 residues. CDR3 amino acids: CASSQVGEGYGYTF. For the CDR3, the DNA is TGTGCCAGCAGCCAAGTTGGGGAGGGCTATGGCTACACCTTC.

The V and J genes are TRBV2 and TRBJ1-2; 7 nucleotides align to TRBD1. V was pared by 7 bases and J by 8 bases, with 13 bases of the junction left unmatched. CDR1 is SNHLY and CDR2 is FYNNEI in the germline V gene. This CDR3 is 14 amino acids long. Here the CDR3 reads CASNGGQAPGGYTF. CDR3 DNA sequence: TGTGCCAGCAATGGAGGACAGGCCCCTGGGGGCTACACCTTC.

This clonotype was detected only a few times. The V gene is TRBV20-1, the J gene TRBJ2-1, with D unclear. The germline CDR1 and CDR2 sequences are DFQATT and SNEGSKA (reference sequence). With 3 bases removed from V and 5 bases from J, the gap between germline ends came to 11 bases. The CDR3 totals 13 residues. CDR3 region: CSASLPGHNEQFF. For the CDR3, the DNA is TGCAGTGCTAGTCTGCCGGGCCACAATGAGCAGTTCTTC.

This clonotype appeared a few times. V gene TRBV7-2 combines with J gene TRBJ2-1; 12 nucleotides align to TRBD2. V was clipped by 4 bases and J by 7 bases; unmatched bases: 5. The CDR3 is made up of 15 amino acids. Germline V gene lookup returns CDR1 SGHTA and CDR2 FQGNSA. The CDR3 region has the DNA TGTGCCAGCAGCTCCCTAGCGGGGGGGCATAATGAGCAGTTCTTC. Its translation: CASSSLAGGHNEQFF.

This clonotype was picked up a small number of times. The J gene is TRBJ2-1, the V gene TRBV9; the D gene could be TRBD1 or TRBD2 (5 bases each). Trimming removed 4 bases from V and 4 bases from J, with 18 bases in between. Germline assignment: CDR1 SGDLS and CDR2 YYNGEE. This CDR3 spans 16 amino acids. The CDR3 loop reads CASSRMPGPRYNEQFF. The CDR3 nucleotides read TGTGCCAGCAGCCGAATGCCGGGACCAAGGTACAATGAGCAGTTCTTC.

The genes are TRBV20-1 and TRBJ2-5; tentative D call: TRBD1 (5 bases). CDR1 DFQATT and CDR2 SNEGSKA come from the germline V gene (reference sequence). The CDR3 has 13 amino acids. V lost 4 bases and J lost 1, with 10 bases in between. The CDR3 loop is CSAISDSQETQYF. The CDR3 nucleotides are TGCAGTGCTATTAGTGACAGCCAAGAGACCCAGTACTTC.